Listed below are T cell receptor beta chains from one sample, sequenced in a study of shared clonotypes between healthy human individuals. TCRdb's copy holds only in-frame clones and misses some; the assay was immunoSEQ multiplex PCR. Here the sample spans some 2,400,000 clones, around 95% being singletons. The sequencing sample was made of naive CD4+ T cells sorted from blood. Every receptor here comes from a man aged 18-30 years in good health. The CDR3 runs from the conserved cysteine through the conserved F or W. D genes are given only for firm matches. Clone size is given for some rows only: seen once, a few or many times, or a class if the clone is expanded.

CDR3nt | CDR3aa | d_gene | j_gene | v_gene | abundance
TGCGCCAGCAGCTTGGAATACAGAGGTGTAATCTACGAGCAGTACTTC | CASSLEYRGVIYEQYF | . | TRBJ2-7 | TRBV5-1 | .
TGTGCCAGCTGCCGACAGGGGGGTACAGATACGCAGTATTTT | CASCRQGGTDTQYF | TRBD1 | TRBJ2-3 | TRBV2 | .
TGCGCCAGCAGCCAAGGGCGCGGGATCGGCGGGGAGCTGTTTTTT | CASSQGRGIGGELFF | . | TRBJ2-2 | TRBV4-3 | .
TGTGCCAGCAGTTACGCGAAAGGGTGGCAGTATGGCTACACCTTC | CASSYAKGWQYGYTF | . | TRBJ1-2 | TRBV6-5 | .
TGTGCCAGCCGTCGGGACAGTAATTCACCCCTCCACTTT | CASRRDSNSPLHF | TRBD1 | TRBJ1-6 | TRBV2 | .
TGTGCCAGCAGTTACGGTCAGATCTACGAGCAGTACTTC | CASSYGQIYEQYF | . | TRBJ2-7 | TRBV6-6 | .
TGTGCCAGCAGTGATGAGTATGGCTACACCTTC | CASSDEYGYTF | . | TRBJ1-2 | TRBV6-4 | .
TGTGCCAGCAGGGGCGGCCCTGGAAACACCATATATTTT | CASRGGPGNTIYF | . | TRBJ1-3 | TRBV6-6 | once
TGTGCCATCAGTGGGTCGCCCGGTGGACAGGGTATCCCCGAGCAGTACTTC | CAISGSPGGQGIPEQYF | TRBD1 | TRBJ2-7 | TRBV10-3 | .
TGTGCCAGCAGTTACCGTGCCGGGACCCGTTATTACGAGCAGTACTTC | CASSYRAGTRYYEQYF | . | TRBJ2-7 | TRBV6-6 | .
TGTGCCAGCAGCCTCGCAGGCGGGGGGGAAGAGACCCAGTACTTC | CASSLAGGGEETQYF | TRBD2 | TRBJ2-5 | TRBV9 | .
TGTGCCAGCAGCACCACAAGGGACACCGAAGGGGAAGAGACCCAGTACTTC | CASSTTRDTEGEETQYF | . | TRBJ2-5 | TRBV7-3 | .
TGTGCCAGCAGCTTAGATGGAGGGAGAGGCAACATTCAGTACTTC | CASSLDGGRGNIQYF | . | TRBJ2-4 | TRBV7-2 | .
TGTGCCAGCAGCTTAGGCGGTAACACTTACAATGAGCAGTTCTTC | CASSLGGNTYNEQFF | . | TRBJ2-1 | TRBV11-3 | .
TGCAGCGTCCTCCGGGACAGTAATGAAAAACTGTTTTTT | CSVLRDSNEKLFF | TRBD1 | TRBJ1-4 | TRBV29-1 | .
TGTGCCAGCAGCTTGCTCGGTTGGGGGGCAGAAGGATGGGAGACCCAGTACTTC | CASSLLGWGAEGWETQYF | . | TRBJ2-5 | TRBV7-9 | .
TGTGCCAGCAGTTTAGGGCAGGCCTATACCTACGAGCAGTACTTC | CASSLGQAYTYEQYF | . | TRBJ2-7 | TRBV27 | .
TGTGCCAGCAGCTTAGAGCGGGGCAATTCACCCCTCCACTTT | CASSLERGNSPLHF | . | TRBJ1-6 | TRBV6-5 | .
TGCAGCGTTCCCCCGGCGACTGTGCCAGATACGCAGTATTTT | CSVPPATVPDTQYF | . | TRBJ2-3 | TRBV29-1 | .
TGCGCCAGCAGTGAGTCGGGCGTATATTTT | CASSESGVYF | . | TRBJ1-3 | TRBV10-1 | .
TGTGCCATCAGTGGGGACAGTCCTAAGGGCGGGACCCAGTACTTC | CAISGDSPKGGTQYF | TRBD1 | TRBJ2-5 | TRBV10-3 | .
TGTGCCAGCCGCCTCCCAGGAGTTGAAAAACTGTTTTTT | CASRLPGVEKLFF | . | TRBJ1-4 | TRBV10-3 | .
TGTGCCATCTCGGACAGGGCGTTTACCTACGAGCAGTACTTC | CAISDRAFTYEQYF | TRBD1 | TRBJ2-7 | TRBV6-1 | .
TGTGCCAGCAGCTTATGGGGGACCATCGATTACGAGCAGTACTTC | CASSLWGTIDYEQYF | . | TRBJ2-7 | TRBV7-2 | .
TGTGCCAGCAGTCAAAGGGGGGGCTACGAGCAGTACTTC | CASSQRGGYEQYF | . | TRBJ2-7 | TRBV6-6 | .
TGTGCCAGCGGGAGGTACGAGCAGTACTTC | CASGRYEQYF | . | TRBJ2-7 | TRBV6-5 | .
TGCGCCAGCAGCCGGGACACCGGTAATGAAAAACTGTTTTTT | CASSRDTGNEKLFF | . | TRBJ1-4 | TRBV5-1 | .
TGTGCCAGCAGCGGAGAGGGACAGAAATCGGGGACCCAGTACTTC | CASSGEGQKSGTQYF | TRBD1 | TRBJ2-5 | TRBV11-2 | .
TGTGCCAGCAGTGAGGGCCCCGGAAACACCATATATTTT | CASSEGPGNTIYF | . | TRBJ1-3 | TRBV6-1 | .
TGCGCCAGCAGCTTGGACGCGATGCTAGAGACCCAGTACTTC | CASSLDAMLETQYF | . | TRBJ2-5 | TRBV5-1 | .
TGTGCCAGCAGCTCACCCCTTAGCGGGAGGGATGAGCAGTTCTTC | CASSSPLSGRDEQFF | TRBD2 | TRBJ2-1 | TRBV5-4 | .
TGTGCCAGCAGCCCCTCGGGGAGACTTGGGTCCGGCTACACCTTC | CASSPSGRLGSGYTF | . | TRBJ1-2 | TRBV28 | .
TGTGCCAGTAGTAACTACCTAGCGGGGGCTGCCGGGGAGCTGTTTTTT | CASSNYLAGAAGELFF | TRBD2 | TRBJ2-2 | TRBV19 | .
TGTGCCAACGGAGATCCTTACAATGAGCAGTTCTTC | CANGDPYNEQFF | . | TRBJ2-1 | TRBV6-9 | .
TGTGCCAGCACCCAAGGGATACCGAACACCGGGGAGCTGTTTTTT | CASTQGIPNTGELFF | . | TRBJ2-2 | TRBV9 | .
TGTGCCAGCTCACCCTCGGGTACAGATACGCAGTATTTT | CASSPSGTDTQYF | . | TRBJ2-3 | TRBV18 | .
TGTGCCAGCAGTTTAAACGTTGGCTACACCTTC | CASSLNVGYTF | . | TRBJ1-2 | TRBV28 | .
TGTGCCAGCAGTGAAGCCGGTGGACGGAATAATTCACCCCTCCACTTT | CASSEAGGRNNSPLHF | . | TRBJ1-6 | TRBV6-1 | .
TGTGCCAGTAGTAAGGGGGGCGAGACCCAGTACTTC | CASSKGGETQYF | . | TRBJ2-5 | TRBV19 | few
TGTGCCATCAGTAAAAAAGACAGGCAAGGGGTGAATGAGCAGTTCTTC | CAISKKDRQGVNEQFF | . | TRBJ2-1 | TRBV10-3 | .
TGTGCCAGCAGTTTCCGGGACAACTCCTACGAGCAGTACTTC | CASSFRDNSYEQYF | . | TRBJ2-7 | TRBV27 | few
TGTGCCAGCAGTGCCGGAGGACAGGGTCAGGGCGAGCAGTACTTC | CASSAGGQGQGEQYF | TRBD1 | TRBJ2-7 | TRBV6-1 | .